The T cell receptor beta chain under discussion was sequenced for a study of CD8+CD57+ T cells in acquired aplastic anemia. It was genomic DNA that served as the template for profiling TCR beta VDJ and CDR3. A single record per CDR3 protein comes from TCRdb applying MiXCR to the reads. The data contain around 250,000 distinct CDR3 sequences, around 60% of them singletons. V was clipped by 2 bases and J by 3 bases, with 8 bases between them. The CDR3 has 14 amino acids. CDR1 and CDR2 (germline): SGHTA, FQGNSA. Sequences were obtained from sorted CD4+, CD8+, or CD8+CD57+ T cells (not recorded which) from PBMCs. The clonotype originates from a human donor with severe aplastic anemia or a healthy control (not recorded which). The chain combines TRBV7-2 with TRBJ1-3; D is ambiguous. The CDR3 sequence is CASSLQDDGNTIYF. The CDR3 DNA reads TGTGCCAGCAGCTTACAGGACGATGGAAACACCATATATTTT.